Presented here are 3 T cell receptor beta chains from one specimen sequenced in a study of blood T cell repertoires in COVID-19. Assay: immunoSEQ multiplex PCR; the TCRdb copy retains only in-frame clones and omits some. The data hold about 330,000 clones, with about 87% observed a single time. What was sequenced was PBMCs or T cells enriched from blood (not recorded which). These receptors all stem from a man between 25 and 39 years old who had recovered from COVID-19.

The rearrangement joins TRBV7-2 to TRBJ2-5; the match to TRBD2 covers 13 bases. Trimming removed 5 bases from V and 5 bases from J; junction bases left unmatched: 5. The CDR3 consists of 15 residues. Looked up from germline, CDR1 is SGHTA and CDR2 is FQGNSA. The CDR3, as DNA: TGTGCCAGCAGCGCCGGACTAGCGGGGGTCGAGACCCAGTACTTC. Translating it yields CASSAGLAGVETQYF.

The rearrangement uses TRBV10-2 and TRBJ1-1, with D perhaps matching TRBD1 (6 bases). Germline CDR1 and CDR2: WSHSY and SAAADI. This CDR3 is 14 amino acids long. Trimming removed 3 bases at V and 7 bases at J, with 15 bases between. The CDR3 DNA sequence: TGCGCCAGCAGTGAACAGGGAGCTAGTGGTGAAGCTTTCTTT. This sequence encodes CASSEQGASGEAFF.

Here the CDR3 reads CASSPGTGGLGQETQYF. In DNA, the CDR3 is TGCGCCAGCAGTCCCGGGACGGGGGGGCTGGGGCAAGAGACCCAGTACTTC. The genes are TRBV4-1 and TRBJ2-5; 8 nucleotides agree with TRBD2. This CDR3 region has 17 residues. V lost 6 bases to trimming and J lost 2 bases; unmatched junction nucleotides: 14. CDR1 is MGHRA and CDR2 is YSYEKL in the germline V gene.